These 25 T cell receptor beta chains were sequenced from one sample in a study of circulating CD8 cells and anti-PD-1 response in melanoma. The QIAseq Immune Repertoire TCR panel built the libraries from roughly 15 ng of total RNA. TCRdb re-called the reads with MiXCR, one entry per CDR3 protein. This sample has 1,000 to 1,500 distinct CDR3 sequences, with around 10% found just once. Sorting of live CD3+CD8+TCRalphabeta+ cells by PD-1 and/or TIGIT gave four subsets. This specimen was CD8+ T cells from PBMCs, taken at baseline or after one month of anti-PD-1 therapy (not recorded which). Receptors were obtained from a human donor with melanoma.

This clonotype is judged medium-sized (0.01 to 0.1%). This sequence joins TRBV29-1 and TRBJ1-1; D might be TRBD1 (6 bases). Trimming removed 3 bases at V and 6 bases at J, with 11 bases between. CDR3 size: 12 residues. Germline values: CDR1 SQVTM, CDR2 ANQGSEA. This CDR3 is CSVDQGQAEAFF. CDR3 DNA sequence: TGCAGCGTTGATCAGGGGCAGGCTGAAGCTTTCTTT. Full variable domain (missing parts from reference TRBV29-1 and TRBJ1-1): SAVISQKPSRDICQRGTSLTIQCQVDSQVTMMFWYRQQPGQSLTLIATANQGSEATYESGFVIDKFPISRPNLTFSTLTVSNMSPEDSSIYLCSVDQGQAEAFFGQGTRLTVV.

By proportion, this clonotype is medium-sized. The chain employs TRBV4-1 and TRBJ1-5, with unresolved D. This CDR3 has 13 residues. CDR1 is MGHRA and CDR2 is YSYEKL in the germline V gene. Trimming left V 0 bases short and J 5 bases short, with 5 bases between. The CDR3 DNA is TGCGCCAGCAGCCAAGATCGAGATCAGCCCCAGCATTTT. Amino acid sequence: CASSQDRDQPQHF.

In its sample, this clonotype is medium-sized. This sequence joins TRBV9 and TRBJ1-6; perhaps TRBD1 as D (5 bases). The CDR3 runs to 14 residues. Trimming took off 0 bases at V and 9 bases at J, with 10 bases between the two ends. Per the germline V gene, CDR1 is SGDLS and CDR2 is YYNGEE. The CDR3 spells CASSVVGVGSPLHF. The CDR3 nucleotides read TGTGCCAGCAGCGTAGTAGGGGTCGGTTCACCCCTCCACTTT.

This clonotype ranks as medium-sized (0.01 to 0.1%). This chain joins TRBV27 and TRBJ1-2, with D perhaps matching TRBD1 (5 bases). This CDR3 is built from 14 residues. CDR1 MNHEY and CDR2 SMNVEV come from the germline V gene (reference sequence). V shed 0 bases and J shed 3 bases, with 8 bases lying between them. CDR3 DNA: TGTGCCAGCAGTTTATCGGGGGGTCACTATGGCTACACCTTC. Its translation is CASSLSGGHYGYTF.

By share, this clonotype counts as large. The V gene is TRBV19, the J gene TRBJ1-1, with a weak D call TRBD1 (5 bases). The germline V gene has CDR1 LNHDA and CDR2 SQIVND (reference sequence). Trimming cost V 4 bases and J 8 bases, with 17 bases left between them. The CDR3 is 14 residues long. The chain's CDR3 is CASSRGTENAEAFF. CDR3 coding DNA: TGTGCCAGTAGTAGGGGGACCGAAAACGCGGAAGCTTTCTTT.

About this clonotype: As the CDR3 is not closed by the conserved phenylalanine or tryptophan, this likely results from a read error. The rearrangement joins TRBV29-1 to TRBJ1-3; a possible D gene is TRBD1 (6 bases). Germline V gene data show CDR1 as SQVTM and CDR2 as ANQGSEA. Between the trimmed V and J ends, which lost 1 base and 2 bases, there was a span of 15 bases. CDR3 length: 16 residues. For the CDR3, the DNA is TGCAGCGTTGAAGGCTACGGACAGCAAACTGGAAACACCATATATCTT. Translating gives CSVEGYGQQTGNTIYL.

This clonotype appeared a few times. The chain joins TRBV5-6 to TRBJ2-1; D remains unclear. The CDR3 runs to 14 residues. The germline V gene has CDR1 SGHDT and CDR2 YYEEEE. The germline V and J ends were trimmed by 0 bases and 4 bases, with 8 bases remaining between them. CDR3 DNA sequence: TGTGCCAGCAGCTTGGCCTTGGATTACAATGAGCAGTTCTTC. This codes for CASSLALDYNEQFF.

V usage is TRBV20-1 and J usage is TRBJ2-7, with D possibly TRBD1 on 8 matching bases. This CDR3 contains 18 residues. V dropped 3 bases and J dropped 0 bases, with 24 bases sitting between them. In germline, CDR1 is DFQATT, CDR2 SNEGSKA (reference sequence). The CDR3: CSARDFSSTGGDSYEQYF. DNA of the CDR3: TGCAGTGCTAGGGACTTTTCGTCCACAGGGGGGGACTCCTACGAGCAGTACTTC.

This clonotype was found once. The junction departs from the called germline gene at one end, perhaps through a read error. The V call is TRBV19, the J call TRBJ1-1; D not resolved. Per the germline V gene, CDR1 is LNHDA and CDR2 is SQIVND (reference sequence). CDR3 size: 13 residues. The CDR3 DNA is TGTGCCAGTAGTTTCGGATCCAACACTGAAGCTCTCTTT. Translating it yields CASSFGSNTEALF.

This clonotype was detected a few times. V gene TRBV4-1 combines with J gene TRBJ2-3; D call uncertain. Germline loops: CDR1 MGHRA, CDR2 YSYEKL. V dropped 0 bases and J dropped 2 bases, with 6 bases sitting between them. The CDR3 sequence is 14 residues long. The CDR3 coding sequence is TGCGCCAGCAGCCAAGACAGGAACACAGATACGCAGTATTTT. Its protein product is CASSQDRNTDTQYF.

This clonotype qualifies as medium-sized (0.01 to 0.1%). This chain joins TRBV2 and TRBJ2-4; D may correspond to TRBD1 or TRBD2 (5 bases each). Looked up from germline, CDR1 is SNHLY and CDR2 is FYNNEI. V was pared by 1 base and J by 14 bases, with 15 bases between. The CDR3 loop spans 13 amino acids. CDR3 loop: CASSEGDWGLEYF. CDR3 bases: TGTGCCAGCAGTGAAGGTGACTGGGGGTTGGAGTACTTC.

This clonotype is judged medium-sized. The CDR3 nucleotides are TGTGCCAGCGACGCTAGCGGAAGTGGAGAGCAGTACTTC. This encodes CASDASGSGEQYF. This chain connects TRBV2 to TRBJ2-7; 7 bases match TRBD2. The junction had 11 bases not matched to a gene; V was cut back by 8 bases and J by 7 bases. CDR1 and CDR2 from the germline V gene are SNHLY and FYNNEI. The CDR3 runs to 13 residues.

By share, this clonotype ranks as large. The chain has TRBV19 and TRBJ1-5; the D is unclear. With 4 bases removed from V and 5 bases from J, the gap between germline ends came to 9 bases. CDR3 size: 13 residues. CDR1 and CDR2 from the germline V gene are LNHDA and SQIVND (reference sequence). CDR3 protein: CASSKFPDQPQHF. CDR3 nucleotides: TGTGCCAGTAGTAAGTTCCCCGATCAGCCCCAGCATTTT.

This clonotype was seen a handful of times. The chain combines TRBV28 with TRBJ1-2, with 11 nucleotides matching TRBD1. Per germline, CDR1 MDHEN and CDR2 SYDVKM. This CDR3 has 15 amino acids. The V segment lost 7 bases and the J segment 8 bases; nucleotides outside the gene matches: 12. The CDR3 nucleotides read TGTGCCAGCATCCCAGGAGACGGGACAGGGGGAGGCTACACCTTC. As protein: CASIPGDGTGGGYTF.

This clonotype qualifies as medium-sized. The chain links TRBV6-2 or TRBV6-3 to TRBJ2-7, with a weak D call TRBD2 (5 bases). Deletions cut 0 bases from V and 2 bases from J, with 5 bases between. CDR1 is MNHEY, CDR2 SVGEGT, per germline. The CDR3 is made up of 13 amino acids. The CDR3 spells CASSYSGAYEQYF. In DNA, the CDR3 is TGTGCCAGCAGTTACTCGGGAGCCTACGAGCAGTACTTC.

A remark on this clonotype: At one of its ends the junction is not consistent with the germline gene, which may arise from a read error. V is TRBV19 and J is TRBJ2-1; the D is unclear. The CDR3 contains 13 residues. Germline CDR1 LNHDA, CDR2 SQIVND (reference sequence). The CDR3 DNA reads as TGTGCCAGTAGTACAGCCCTATACAATGAGCGGTTCTTC. Translating it yields CASSTALYNERFF.

By share, this clonotype ranks as medium-sized. The genes are TRBV19 and TRBJ2-1; TRBD2 is a possible D gene (5 bases). Germline CDR1 LNHDA, CDR2 SQIVND (reference sequence). The V end was cut by 8 bases, the J end by 5 bases, with 10 bases between. This CDR3 is 12 amino acids long. The DNA of the CDR3 is TGTGCCAGTGAGGGCGGAAACAATGAGCAGTTCTTC. Translating it yields CASEGGNNEQFF.

The V gene is TRBV19, the J gene TRBJ1-1, with no clear D. Trimming pared 5 bases from V and 1 base from J, leaving 5 bases between. The CDR3 is made up of 12 amino acids. Germline assignment: CDR1 LNHDA and CDR2 SQIVND (reference sequence). The CDR3 nucleotides are TGTGCCAGTAGTTTGGGGAACACTGAAGCTTTCTTT. As protein: CASSLGNTEAFF.

For this clonotype: This may come from a read error, since a much larger clone is one base off. CDR3 protein: CASSRLQGPNGGEQFF. CDR3 coding DNA: TGCGCCAGCAGCCGGTTACAGGGCCCGAACGGCGGGGAGCAGTTTTTT. V gene TRBV4-1 combines with J gene TRBJ2-2; D possibly matches TRBD1 or TRBD2 (6 bases each). The germline V gene encodes CDR1 MGHRA and CDR2 YSYEKL. The CDR3 is 16 residues long.

A note on this clonotype: An end of the junction does not agree with germline; a read error may underlie this. The rearrangement joins TRBV19 to TRBJ2-2; TRBD1 matches at 8 bases. CDR3 length: 15 residues. Germline-derived CDR1 and CDR2 are LNHDA and SQIVND (reference sequence). In nucleotides, the CDR3 is TGCGCCAGTAGTATAGGAGGGACAGGAGCCGGGGAGCTGTTTTTT. It codes for CASSIGGTGAGELFF.

This clonotype ranks as large. The chain joins TRBV9 to TRBJ2-1, with TRBD2 as a possible D gene (5 bases). Germline V gene sequence: CDR1 SGDLS, CDR2 YYNGEE. With 4 bases removed from V and 6 bases from J, the gap between germline ends came to 11 bases. CDR3 size: 13 residues. CDR3: CASSSNGVNEQFF. The CDR3 DNA reads TGTGCCAGCAGCTCAAACGGGGTCAATGAGCAGTTCTTC.

By sample share, this clonotype is medium-sized. In nucleotides, the CDR3 is TGTGCCAGCAGTGAAGCTAGCGGGGGTGGAGATACGCAGTATTTT. Its translation is CASSEASGGGDTQYF. The V gene is TRBV2, the J gene TRBJ2-3; 9 bases fit TRBD2. CDR1 is SNHLY and CDR2 is FYNNEI in the germline V gene. V lost 0 bases to trimming and J lost 5 bases; unmatched junction nucleotides: 3. This CDR3 is 15 amino acids long.

This clonotype is termed medium-sized (0.01 to 0.1%). This sequence joins TRBV7-3 and TRBJ2-1, with D possibly being TRBD2 (7 bases). The CDR3 contains 15 residues. V gave up 4 bases and J gave up 2 bases, with 12 bases separating them. CDR1 is SGHTA, CDR2 FQGTGA, per germline. CDR3 sequence: CASSSLGGPYNEQFF. CDR3 bases: TGTGCCAGCAGCTCCCTGGGGGGGCCCTACAATGAGCAGTTCTTC.

In this sample, this clonotype is medium-sized (0.01 to 0.1%). The chain is built from TRBV5-8 and TRBJ1-1, with a possible D match to TRBD1 (5 bases). The CDR3 contains 13 residues. Trimming left V 5 bases short and J 5 bases short, with 13 bases between. From germline, CDR1 is SGHTS and CDR2 YDEGEE. The CDR3 reads CASRWGEATEAFF. CDR3 nucleotide sequence: TGTGCCAGCAGGTGGGGGGAGGCAACTGAAGCTTTCTTT. The complete variable domain, with remaining parts taken from reference TRBV5-8 and TRBJ1-1, reads EAGVTQSPTHLIKTRGQQATLRCSPISGHTSVYWYQQALGLGLQFLLWYDEGEERNRGNFPPRFSGRQFPNYSSELNVNALELEDSALYLCASRWGEATEAFFGQGTRLTVV.

This clonotype was seen a handful of times. With a much larger clone just one base away, this may be a read error. The V call is TRBV5-6, the J call TRBJ1-2, with D uncertain. V lost 2 bases and J 7 bases, leaving 6 bases between the germline ends. The CDR3 covers 11 residues. Germline V gives CDR1 SGHDT, CDR2 YYEEEE. The CDR3 reads CASSFDCGYTF. The CDR3, as DNA: TGTGCCAGCAGCTTCGACTGTGGCTACACCTTC.